The rows below give T cell receptor beta chains drawn from one sample of a study of shared clonotypes between healthy human individuals. Only in-frame clones appear in the TCRdb table, and some are missing; sequencing was by immunoSEQ multiplex PCR. The sample has 1,500,000 or so clones; 98% to 99% are singletons. Sequencing was performed on naive CD4+ T cells sorted from blood. The receptors were sampled from a man under 40 in good health. CDR3s include the opening cysteine and the closing phenylalanine or tryptophan. The D gene is left open where the match is weak. Some rows have no size entry. The others give once, few or many, or a class for an expanded clone.

>14|-|TRBJ2-1|TRBV7-2|-
CASSSVSSYNEQFF
TGTGCCAGCAGTAGCGTCTCTAGTTACAATGAGCAGTTCTTC
>15|TRBD1|TRBJ2-2|TRBV19|-
CASTTTGGISGELFF
TGTGCCAGTACCACGACAGGGGGGATCTCCGGGGAGCTGTTTTTT
>14|TRBD2|TRBJ2-3|TRBV27|-
CASSYGTRADTQYF
TGTGCCAGCAGTTACGGGACTAGAGCTGATACGCAGTATTTT
>15|TRBD2|TRBJ2-7|TRBV7-2|-
CASSTSGSTGREQYF
TGTGCCAGCAGCACAAGCGGGAGCACAGGAAGGGAGCAGTACTTC
>17|TRBD2|TRBJ2-7|TRBV9|-
CASSVGGSGRIAYEQYF
TGTGCCAGCAGCGTAGGGGGTAGCGGGAGGATAGCCTACGAGCAGTACTTC
>16|TRBD1|TRBJ1-2|TRBV6-5|-
CASSLLRDRGIYGYTF
TGTGCCAGCAGTTTGCTCCGGGACAGGGGAATCTATGGCTACACCTTC
>14|-|TRBJ1-5|TRBV30|-
CAWRKPQANQPQHF
TGTGCCTGGAGGAAGCCCCAGGCCAATCAGCCCCAGCATTTT
>15|TRBD1|TRBJ2-7|TRBV7-8|-
CASSSQTGFSYEQYF
TGTGCCAGCAGCTCGCAGACAGGGTTCTCCTACGAGCAGTACTTC
>15|TRBD1|TRBJ1-5|TRBV9|-
CASSPQGAADQPQHF
TGTGCCAGCAGCCCTCAGGGGGCGGCCGATCAGCCCCAGCATTTT
>15|-|TRBJ2-7|TRBV21-1|-
CASSADGTGAYEQYF
TGTGCCAGCAGCGCAGACGGGACAGGTGCTTACGAGCAGTACTTC
>13|-|TRBJ2-3|TRBV7-2|-
CASSLEGTGTQYF
TGTGCCAGCAGCTTAGAGGGGACGGGTACGCAGTATTTT
>14|TRBD1|TRBJ2-7|TRBV11-2|-
CATRGTGGPYEQYF
TGTGCCACCCGGGGGACAGGGGGACCCTACGAGCAGTACTTC
>14|-|TRBJ1-5|TRBV2|-
CASSEQDSNQPQHF
TGTGCCAGCAGTGAACAGGATAGCAATCAGCCCCAGCATTTT
>15|TRBD2|TRBJ2-1|TRBV18|once
CASSPIGGRVNEQFF
TGTGCCAGCTCACCAATTGGCGGGAGGGTGAATGAGCAGTTCTTC
>15|-|TRBJ2-1|TRBV5-1|-
CASLTTPGTFNEQFF
TGCGCCAGTCTTACTACTCCCGGGACTTTCAATGAGCAGTTCTTC
>14|TRBD1|TRBJ2-1|TRBV5-1|-
CASSPGTALDEQFF
TGCGCCAGCAGCCCAGGGACAGCTCTAGATGAGCAGTTCTTC
>14|-|TRBJ1-5|TRBV28|-
CASRWGLSNQPQHF
TGTGCCAGCCGTTGGGGTCTGAGCAATCAGCCCCAGCATTTT
>13|TRBD1|TRBJ2-7|TRBV2|-
CASRSDRAYEQYF
TGTGCCAGCAGATCGGACAGGGCCTACGAGCAGTACTTC
>14|-|TRBJ1-3|TRBV7-9|-
CASSPPTSGNTIYF
TGTGCCAGCAGCCCCCCTACCTCTGGAAACACCATATATTTT
>15|-|TRBJ2-7|TRBV11-2|-
CASSLGQRSSYEQYF
TGTGCCAGCAGCTTAGGACAGAGGAGCTCCTACGAGCAGTACTTC
>15|-|TRBJ2-2|TRBV30|-
CAWSRIQGSTGELFF
TGTGCCTGGAGTAGGATACAGGGTTCCACCGGGGAGCTGTTTTTT
>10|-|TRBJ2-1|TRBV29-1|-
CSVSYNEQFF
TGCAGCGTTTCATACAATGAGCAGTTCTTC
>15|-|TRBJ1-2|TRBV6-1|once
CASNPWGLTNYGYTF
TGTGCCAGCAATCCGTGGGGCTTGACTAACTATGGCTACACCTTC
>17|TRBD2|TRBJ2-1|TRBV18|-
CASSPPRGLAGTNEQFF
TGTGCCAGCTCACCACCAAGGGGACTAGCGGGCACAAATGAGCAGTTCTTC
>14|-|TRBJ1-2|TRBV4-1|-
CASSQGDGVYGYTF
TGCGCCAGCAGCCAAGGGGACGGTGTGTATGGCTACACCTTC
>13|-|TRBJ2-1|TRBV7-3|once
CASSLTGYNEQFF
TGTGCCAGCAGCTTAACGGGGTACAATGAGCAGTTCTTC
>16|TRBD1|TRBJ2-3|TRBV5-4|-
CASSLKGQGSTDTQYF
TGTGCCAGCAGCTTGAAGGGACAGGGGTCTACAGATACGCAGTATTTT
>18|TRBD2|TRBJ2-2|TRBV5-1|-
CASSLAVSGRGSSGELFF
TGCGCCAGCAGCTTGGCTGTTAGCGGGAGGGGGTCGTCCGGGGAGCTGTTTTTT
>13|-|TRBJ1-5|TRBV6-6|-
CASSAQGYQPQHF
TGTGCCAGCAGTGCCCAGGGTTATCAGCCCCAGCATTTT
>19|TRBD2|TRBJ2-1|TRBV18|-
CASSPPNRPTSGKGGEQFF
TGTGCCAGCTCACCTCCAAATCGTCCCACTAGCGGGAAGGGTGGTGAGCAGTTCTTC
>11|-|TRBJ2-3|TRBV7-2|once
CASSPADTQYF
TGTGCCAGCAGCCCAGCCGATACGCAGTATTTT
>15|-|TRBJ2-5|TRBV25-1|-
CASSESGQGQETQYF
TGTGCCAGCAGTGAGTCGGGGCAGGGCCAAGAGACCCAGTACTTC
>14|-|TRBJ2-7|TRBV10-3|-
CAISDYTSLYEQYF
TGTGCCATCAGTGACTACACATCATTATACGAGCAGTACTTC
>13|-|TRBJ2-1|TRBV13|-
CASSYRDQGEQFF
TGTGCCAGCAGCTACCGGGACCAGGGGGAGCAGTTCTTC
>13|-|TRBJ1-1|TRBV2|-
CATETERNTEAFF
TGTGCCACCGAGACAGAACGGAACACTGAAGCTTTCTTT
>11|-|TRBJ1-4|TRBV28|-
CASSATEKLFF
TGTGCCAGCAGCGCTACTGAAAAACTGTTTTTT
>15|TRBD2|TRBJ2-1|TRBV7-9|-
CASSLIAGAHNEQFF
TGTGCCAGCAGCTTAATTGCGGGAGCCCACAATGAGCAGTTCTTC
>17|-|TRBJ2-5|TRBV9|-
CASSVAVGGLGLETQYF
TGTGCCAGCAGCGTAGCCGTCGGCGGGCTCGGGTTAGAGACCCAGTACTTC
>14|-|TRBJ2-7|TRBV7-3|-
CASSPPSLPYEQYF
TGTGCCAGCAGCCCCCCTAGTCTGCCATACGAGCAGTACTTC
>18|TRBD2|TRBJ2-2|TRBV4-2|-
CASSKGTSGRARGGELFF
TGTGCCAGCAGCAAGGGAACTAGCGGGAGGGCCAGGGGCGGGGAGCTGTTTTTT
>14|-|TRBJ1-5|TRBV11-2|-
CASSRTASNQPQHF
TGTGCCAGCAGCCGGACCGCCAGCAATCAGCCCCAGCATTTT
>14|-|TRBJ2-2|TRBV28|-
CASSPGQNTGELFF
TGTGCCAGCAGCCCTGGACAGAACACCGGGGAGCTGTTTTTT
>16|-|TRBJ1-2|TRBV27|-
CASSPRTGRVAYGYTF
TGTGCCAGCAGTCCTCGGACCGGGAGGGTAGCCTATGGCTACACCTTC
>12|-|TRBJ2-3|TRBV5-1|-
CASSWTPDTQYF
TGCGCCAGCAGCTGGACACCCGATACGCAGTATTTT